The 17 T cell receptor beta chains in this list originate from one sample, sequenced in a study of radiation and T cells in renal cell carcinoma. Indicated time point: blood 4 weeks post-SBRT, at nephrectomy. Treatment of the sample: 15 Gy SBRT to primary tumor, nephrectomy 4 weeks later. The table came from immunoSEQ multiplex PCR; TCRdb's copy has only in-frame clones and leaves some out. The sample contains some 43,000 clones, about 82% of which appear only once. The starting material was blood, obtained from a patient whose treatment included radiotherapy and nephrectomy. These receptors came from a woman between 65 and 79 years old with renal cell carcinoma.

The V gene is TRBV6-1, the J gene TRBJ1-3; TRBD1 might be the D (5 bases). Germline loops: CDR1 MNHNS, CDR2 SASEGT. Trimming pared 2 bases from V and 9 bases from J, leaving 8 bases between. The CDR3 has 12 residues. DNA for the CDR3: TGTGCCAGCAGTGAACTGGGGGGCACCATATATTTT. This codes for CASSELGGTIYF.

The chain recombines TRBV19 with TRBJ1-2, with D uncertain. Germline CDR1 LNHDA, CDR2 SQIVND (reference sequence). The CDR3 loop spans 13 amino acids. Trimming took 5 bases from V and 5 from J, leaving 12 bases between them. The DNA for the CDR3 is TGTGCCAGTAGTTCACAACCACGATATGGCTACACCTTC. Translation: CASSSQPRYGYTF.

A single count supports this clone. The chain uses TRBV6-6 and TRBJ2-5; no clear D gene. V was trimmed by 6 bases and J by 4 bases, leaving 9 bases between them. CDR3 length equals 12 residues. From germline, CDR1 is MNHNY and CDR2 SVGAGI (reference sequence). CDR3 in DNA: TGTGCCAGCAGAGAGTTTGGAGAGACCCAGTACTTC. This gives the protein CASREFGETQYF.

This clone was counted only a few times. The chain combines TRBV5-4 with TRBJ2-3; the D gene is possibly TRBD1 (6 bases). V lost 4 bases to trimming and J lost 0 bases, with 18 bases between them. CDR1 SGHNT and CDR2 YYREEE come from the germline V gene (reference sequence). The CDR3 loop spans 17 amino acids. The CDR3 sequence is CASSPGYGGPSTDTQYF. DNA for the CDR3: TGTGCCAGCAGCCCCGGATATGGGGGCCCTAGCACAGATACGCAGTATTTT.

The V and J genes are TRBV6-4 and TRBJ2-3, with D perhaps matching TRBD2 (5 bases). CDR3 length: 13 amino acids. V was clipped by 3 bases and J by 1 base, with 5 bases between them. Germline lookup yields CDR1 MRHNA and CDR2 SNTAGT. The CDR3 reads CASSERGTDTQYF. The CDR3 DNA is TGTGCCAGCAGTGAGCGGGGCACAGATACGCAGTATTTT.

The chain combines TRBV9 with TRBJ2-3, with no clear D. Trimming pared 0 bases from V and 2 bases from J, leaving 13 bases between. Per the germline V gene, CDR1 is SGDLS and CDR2 is YYNGEE. The CDR3 runs 16 residues. The CDR3 DNA reads as TGTGCCAGCAGCGTAGATGGGCTAACCTCCACAGATACGCAGTATTTT. Translating gives CASSVDGLTSTDTQYF.

The chain combines TRBV30 with TRBJ2-1, with D hard to call. Germline CDR1 is GTSNPN and CDR2 is SVGIG (reference sequence). The ends were cut back, 1 base at V and 4 bases at J, with 5 bases in the middle. The CDR3 covers 12 residues. The CDR3 reads CAWSGRYNEQFF. CDR3 nucleotides: TGTGCCTGGAGTGGGAGATACAATGAGCAGTTCTTC.

This clone was seen a single time. The chain couples TRBV15 to TRBJ1-1; a weak D match, TRBD1 (6 bases). The CDR3 is 16 amino acids. V lost 5 bases to trimming and J lost 0 bases, with 16 bases between them. From germline, CDR1 is LNHNV and CDR2 YYDKDF (reference sequence). CDR3 nucleotide sequence: TGTGCCACCAGCCAAGGGGGTGTAGGGATGAACACTGAAGCTTTCTTT. This codes for CATSQGGVGMNTEAFF.

The chain joins TRBV2 to TRBJ2-2; D is uncertain. Per germline, CDR1 SNHLY and CDR2 FYNNEI. V shed 6 bases and J shed 10 bases, with 9 bases lying between them. The CDR3 has 11 residues. The CDR3 sequence: CASRAMAELFF. The CDR3 coding sequence is TGTGCCAGCAGGGCAATGGCGGAGCTGTTTTTT.

The chain is built from TRBV5-1 and TRBJ2-2; 9 nucleotides match TRBD1. There are 16 residues in the CDR3. Germline lookup yields CDR1 SGHRS and CDR2 YFSETQ. V lost 4 bases and J lost 3; bases outside the gene matches: 7. CDR3 loop: CASSLTGGADTGELFF. CDR3 nucleotide sequence: TGCGCCAGCAGCCTTACAGGGGGCGCAGACACCGGGGAGCTGTTTTTT. Filled out from reference TRBV5-1 and TRBJ2-2, the complete variable domain reads KAGVTQTPRYLIKTRGQQVTLSCSPISGHRSVSWYQQTPGQGLQFLFEYFSETQRNKGNFPGRFSGRQFSNSRSEMNVSTLELGDSALYLCASSLTGGADTGELFFGEGSRLTVL.

V usage is TRBV19 and J usage is TRBJ1-6; TRBD1 is a possible D gene (6 bases). The CDR3 totals 17 residues. V lost 5 bases, J lost 4 bases, and 18 bases lay in between. Germline CDR1 reads LNHDA; CDR2 reads SQIVND (reference sequence). The CDR3 DNA reads as TGTGCCAGTAGTCCTACTCAGGGGCGACCTTATAATTCACCCCTCCACTTT. As protein: CASSPTQGRPYNSPLHF.

This clone has a handful of counts. The V call is TRBV6-1, the J call TRBJ1-3; D gene ambiguous. This CDR3 has 15 residues. Trimming removed 4 bases at V and 0 bases at J, with 10 bases between. Germline-derived CDR1 and CDR2 are MNHNS and SASEGT. This CDR3 is CASSGENHSGNTIYF. For the CDR3, the DNA is TGTGCCAGCAGTGGTGAGAACCACTCTGGAAACACCATATATTTT.

The chain joins TRBV19 to TRBJ2-3, with a weak D call TRBD1 (6 bases). Trimming cost V 4 bases and J 2 bases, with 10 bases left between them. This CDR3 comprises 14 residues. Per germline, CDR1 LNHDA and CDR2 SQIVND (reference sequence). The CDR3 sequence is CASSTGTYTDTQYF. The CDR3 DNA sequence: TGTGCCAGTAGTACCGGGACATACACAGATACGCAGTATTTT.

The chain recombines TRBV6-1 with TRBJ2-5, with 10 bases aligning to TRBD2. The CDR3 totals 15 residues. From germline, CDR1 is MNHNS and CDR2 SASEGT. V lost 3 bases and J lost 4; bases outside the gene matches: 5. As DNA, the CDR3 is TGTGCCAGCAGTGATCAGCGGGGGGGCGGAGAGACCCAGTACTTC. This sequence encodes CASSDQRGGGETQYF.

The chain uses TRBV13 and TRBJ2-7; TRBD2 matches at 10 bases. V lost 4 bases, J lost 3 bases, and 6 bases stayed unmatched. Germline CDR1 is PRHDT and CDR2 is FYEKMQ (reference sequence). The CDR3 runs 15 residues. For the CDR3, the DNA is TGTGCCAGCAGCTCACTAGCGGGGCAGAGCTACGAGCAGTACTTC. Translation gives CASSSLAGQSYEQYF.

This chain connects TRBV7-9 to TRBJ2-1, with TRBD1 as a possible D gene (5 bases). Germline lookup yields CDR1 SEHNR and CDR2 FQNEAQ (reference sequence). V gave up 6 bases and J gave up 4 bases, with 19 bases separating them. There are 16 residues in the CDR3. Here the CDR3 reads CASSSIAGWGYNEQFF. Here the CDR3 DNA reads TGTGCCAGCAGTTCAATAGCAGGGTGGGGATACAATGAGCAGTTCTTC.

On this clone: Germline and junction disagree at one end, which may indicate a read error. The sample contains more than one DNA sequence encoding this CDR3. The V gene is TRBV25-1, the J gene TRBJ1-1; D is possibly TRBD1 (5 bases). CDR1 and CDR2 from the germline V gene are MGHDK and SYGVNS. The CDR3 sequence is 17 residues long. The CDR3 loop reads CASSEYLEGYGNTEAFF. Written as DNA, the CDR3 is TGTGCCAGCAGTGAATATTTGGAGGGGTATGGGAACACTGAGGCTTTCTTT.